The 9 T cell receptor beta chains below come from one sample, sequenced in a study of T cells in Graves' hyperthyroidism and ophthalmopathy. Amplified TCR beta CDR3 regions derived from RNA transcripts. The HTBI set primed first-round TCR CDR3 RT-PCR. TCRdb reprocessed the multiplex PCR reads with MiXCR, giving one entry per CDR3 protein. Of 550,000 to 800,000 distinct CDR3 sequences in the sample, less than 20% were seen once. Sequenced material: blood. All receptors come from a man younger than 35 with Graves' hyperthyroidism.

V is TRBV6-2 or TRBV6-3 and J is TRBJ2-2; TRBD1 agrees at 11 bases. This CDR3 spans 15 amino acids. V trimming: 2 bases; J trimming: 5 bases; junction bases outside the gene matches: 1. Germline values: CDR1 MNHEY, CDR2 SVGEGT. The CDR3 reads CASSYRDRGTGELFF. The DNA for the CDR3 is TGTGCCAGCAGTTACCGGGACAGGGGGACCGGGGAGCTGTTTTTT.

In its sample, this clonotype was seen many times. This rearrangement joins TRBV12-3 or TRBV12-4 to TRBJ1-5; D remains unclear. Trimming shortened V by 6 bases and J by 7 bases, and 16 bases separated the two germline ends. The CDR3 is 14 residues long. As DNA, the CDR3 is TGTGCCAGCAGCGGACCGACGGCGGGACAGCCCCAGCATTTT. Protein product: CASSGPTAGQPQHF.

V is TRBV15 and J is TRBJ1-4, with 8 bases lining up with TRBD1. Germline V gene data show CDR1 as LNHNV and CDR2 as YYDKDF (reference sequence). The CDR3 is 16 residues long. After removal of 1 base from V and 6 bases from J, the junction contained 7 bases not matched to a gene. CDR3 region: CATSRGDRGDHEKLFF. Written as DNA, the CDR3 is TGTGCCACCAGCAGAGGAGACAGGGGAGATCATGAAAAACTGTTTTTT.

The chain joins TRBV28 to TRBJ2-3, with TRBD1 as a possible D gene (5 bases). This CDR3 spans 14 amino acids. The V and J ends lost 7 bases and 1 base respectively, with 12 bases between them. Germline V gene data show CDR1 as MDHEN and CDR2 as SYDVKM. Here the CDR3 DNA reads TGTGCCAGCACCTTGGTACAGGGCACAGATACGCAGTATTTT. It translates to CASTLVQGTDTQYF.

In this sample, this clonotype turned up a few times. V and J are TRBV4-1 and TRBJ1-5; a weak D match, TRBD1 (6 bases). CDR3 length equals 16 residues. Between the trimmed V and J ends, which lost 4 bases and 0 bases, there was a span of 13 bases. Germline loops: CDR1 MGHRA, CDR2 YSYEKL. CDR3 bases: TGCGCCAGCAGCCCTCGGGACACCGTTAGCAATCAGCCCCAGCATTTT. This encodes CASSPRDTVSNQPQHF.

This clonotype has a count of ten or more. This rearrangement joins TRBV18 to TRBJ1-1, with D possibly TRBD1 on 6 matching bases. Trimming took off 2 bases at V and 7 bases at J, with 11 bases between the two ends. Germline CDR1 is KGHSH and CDR2 is LQKENI. The CDR3 sequence is 13 residues long. The CDR3 loop is CASSPWQGIEAFF. CDR3 DNA sequence: TGTGCCAGCTCACCATGGCAGGGGATTGAAGCTTTCTTT.

J is TRBJ2-7 and V is TRBV4-1; TRBD2 matches at 10 bases. This CDR3 has 16 amino acids. V was pared by 4 bases and J by 2 bases, with 8 bases of the junction left unmatched. From germline, CDR1 is MGHRA and CDR2 YSYEKL. CDR3 region: CASSRVWLAGAYEQYF. The CDR3 region has the DNA TGCGCCAGCAGCCGTGTGTGGCTAGCGGGAGCCTACGAGCAGTACTTC.

This clonotype was seen a handful of times. The chain is built from TRBV7-9 and TRBJ2-3, with D possibly being TRBD2 (6 bases). The CDR3 has 17 residues. V lost 5 bases, J lost 2 bases, and 20 bases lay in between. CDR1 and CDR2 (germline): SEHNR, FQNEAQ (reference sequence). CDR3 DNA: TGTGCCAGCAGCCCCCCCAGTGGTAGCGGTACCACAGATACGCAGTATTTT. It yields the protein CASSPPSGSGTTDTQYF.

This clonotype was observed a handful of times. V and J are TRBV5-1 and TRBJ2-1; a weak D match, TRBD1 (6 bases). V shed 0 bases and J shed 4 bases, with 11 bases lying between them. The CDR3 covers 15 residues. Germline V gene sequence: CDR1 SGHRS, CDR2 YFSETQ. The CDR3 bases are TGCGCCAGCAGCTTGGGACAGGTGGAGTACAATGAGCAGTTCTTC. Amino acid sequence: CASSLGQVEYNEQFF.